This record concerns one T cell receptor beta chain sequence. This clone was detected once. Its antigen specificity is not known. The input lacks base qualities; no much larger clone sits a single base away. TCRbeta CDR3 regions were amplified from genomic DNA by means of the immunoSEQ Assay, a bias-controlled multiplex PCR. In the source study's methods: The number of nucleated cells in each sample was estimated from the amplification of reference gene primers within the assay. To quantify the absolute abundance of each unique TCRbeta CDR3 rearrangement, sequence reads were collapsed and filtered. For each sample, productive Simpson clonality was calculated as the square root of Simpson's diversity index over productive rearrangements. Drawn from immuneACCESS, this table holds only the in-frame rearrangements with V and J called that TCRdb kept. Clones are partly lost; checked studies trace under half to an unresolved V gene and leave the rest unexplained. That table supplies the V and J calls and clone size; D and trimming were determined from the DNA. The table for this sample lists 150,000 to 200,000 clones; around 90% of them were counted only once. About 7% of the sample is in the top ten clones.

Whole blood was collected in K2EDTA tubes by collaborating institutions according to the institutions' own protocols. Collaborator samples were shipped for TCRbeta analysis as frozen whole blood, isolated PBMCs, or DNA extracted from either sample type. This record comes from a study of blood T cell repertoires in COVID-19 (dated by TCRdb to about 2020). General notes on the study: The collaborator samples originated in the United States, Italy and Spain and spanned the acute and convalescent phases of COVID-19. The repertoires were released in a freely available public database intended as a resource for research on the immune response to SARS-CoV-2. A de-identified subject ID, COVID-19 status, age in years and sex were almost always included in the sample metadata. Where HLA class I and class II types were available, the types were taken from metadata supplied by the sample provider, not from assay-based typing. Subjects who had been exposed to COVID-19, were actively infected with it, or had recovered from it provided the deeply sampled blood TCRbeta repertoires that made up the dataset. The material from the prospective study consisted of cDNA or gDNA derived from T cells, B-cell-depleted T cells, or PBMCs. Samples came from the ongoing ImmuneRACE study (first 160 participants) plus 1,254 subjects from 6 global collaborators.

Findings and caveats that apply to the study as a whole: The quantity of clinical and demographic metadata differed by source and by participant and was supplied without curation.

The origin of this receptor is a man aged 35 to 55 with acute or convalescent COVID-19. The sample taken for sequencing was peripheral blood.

Here is the DNA: TGCAGCCCCCGGGTCGGATCTGGCTACACCTTC. Its coded protein is CSPRVGSGYTF. The V and J segments used are TRBV20-1 and TRBJ1-2; the D gene lacks a confident call. Counted from cysteine to phenylalanine, this CDR3 has 11 amino acids. The DNA shown is the 33-base CDR3, in frame from base 1. CDR1 and CDR2 (DFQATT, SNEGSKA) derive from the germline V gene (reference sequence).